These T cell receptor beta chains were read from a single sample in a study of blood T cell repertoires in COVID-19. Profiling relied on immunoSEQ multiplex PCR, and the TCRdb table lists in-frame clones only, not all of them. Of 100,000 to 120,000 clones listed, around 64% are singletons. Material for sequencing was peripheral blood. These receptors were obtained from a middle-aged woman with acute or convalescent COVID-19. CDR3s include the opening cysteine and the closing phenylalanine or tryptophan. The D gene is left open where the match is weak. A row's size may be missing; if present it is once, few, many or a size class.

TRBJ2-7	.	.	TRBV7-2	TGTGCCAGCAGCTTAGCCGGGTCTTCCTACGAGCAGTACTTC	CASSLAGSSYEQYF
TRBJ2-2	.	.	TRBV10-1	TGCGCCAGCACTATAGGACAGTCGAACACCGGGGAGCTGTTTTTT	CASTIGQSNTGELFF
TRBJ1-3	few	TRBD1	TRBV9	TGTGCCAGCAGCGTAAGGGTCCTCGGACAGGGATCGCCTGGAAACACCATATATTTT	CASSVRVLGQGSPGNTIYF
TRBJ1-1	.	TRBD1	TRBV6-1	TGTGCCAGCAGTGAAAGGGGACAGGGTAAATCTGAAGCTTTCTTT	CASSERGQGKSEAFF
TRBJ1-2	few	.	TRBV6-5	TGTGCCAGCGCGCAGGACTCTAACTATGGCTACACCTTC	CASAQDSNYGYTF
TRBJ1-1	few	TRBD1	TRBV6-5	TGTGCCAGCCTACTAGGACAGGGGGGAGCTTTCTTT	CASLLGQGGAFF
TRBJ2-1	.	TRBD2	TRBV7-3	TGTGCCAGCAGCTCTAGCGGGGGGGCCAATGAGCAGTTCTTC	CASSSSGGANEQFF
TRBJ2-2	.	TRBD2	TRBV5-1	TGCGCCAGCAGCGCGGGACTAGCGGGGGGCACCGGGGAGCTGTTTTTT	CASSAGLAGGTGELFF
TRBJ1-1	.	.	TRBV5-1	TGCGCCAGCAGCAAATCAGGGTCACACACTGAAGCTTTCTTT	CASSKSGSHTEAFF
TRBJ2-7	.	TRBD1	TRBV18	TGTGCCAGCTCACCAAGGCAGGGGGCCTCCTACGAGCAGTACTTC	CASSPRQGASYEQYF
TRBJ2-5	.	.	TRBV28	TGTGCCAGCAGTTTTTTTTCAGGGGAGACCCAGTACTTC	CASSFFSGETQYF
TRBJ2-7	.	TRBD1	TRBV27	TGTGCCAGCAGTCTCGGACAGGGCCCCTACGAGCAGTACTTC	CASSLGQGPYEQYF